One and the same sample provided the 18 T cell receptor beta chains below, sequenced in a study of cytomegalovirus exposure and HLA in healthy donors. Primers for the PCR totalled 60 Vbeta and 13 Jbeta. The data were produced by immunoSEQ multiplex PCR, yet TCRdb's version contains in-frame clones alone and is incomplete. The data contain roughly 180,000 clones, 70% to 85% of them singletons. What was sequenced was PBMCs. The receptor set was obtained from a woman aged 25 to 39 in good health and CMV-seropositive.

CDR3 sequence (DNA): TGTGCCAGCAGCTTAGGCGGAGGATCCACAGATACGCAGTATTTT. Protein sequence: CASSLGGGSTDTQYF. The rearrangement joins TRBV11-3 to TRBJ2-3; D is possibly TRBD2 (5 bases). The CDR3 runs to 15 residues. Germline-derived CDR1 and CDR2 are SGHNT and YENEEA. Trimming cost V 1 base and J 2 bases, with 10 bases left between them.

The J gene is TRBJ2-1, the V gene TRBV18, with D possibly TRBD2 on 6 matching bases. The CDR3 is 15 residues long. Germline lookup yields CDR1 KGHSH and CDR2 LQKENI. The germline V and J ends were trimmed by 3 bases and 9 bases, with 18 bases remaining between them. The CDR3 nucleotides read TGTGCCAGCTCACCGACTACTAGCTCCTGGGGTGAGCAGTTCTTC. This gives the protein CASSPTTSSWGEQFF.

DNA of the CDR3: TGTGCCTGGAGTGTACCTCGGACTAGCTTTGGGGAGACCCAGTACTTC. It codes for CAWSVPRTSFGETQYF. This rearrangement joins TRBV30 to TRBJ2-5, with TRBD2 identical over 8 bases. With 0 bases clipped from V and 5 bases from J, the junction kept 11 bases outside the gene matches. CDR1 GTSNPN and CDR2 SVGIG come from the germline V gene (reference sequence). The CDR3 sequence is 16 residues long.

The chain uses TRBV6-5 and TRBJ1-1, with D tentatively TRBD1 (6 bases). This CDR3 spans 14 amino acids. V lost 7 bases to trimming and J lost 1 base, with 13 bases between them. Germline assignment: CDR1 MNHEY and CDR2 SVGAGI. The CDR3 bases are TGTGCCAGCACTCCAGGGGTCCCGAACACTGAAGCTTTCTTT. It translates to CASTPGVPNTEAFF.

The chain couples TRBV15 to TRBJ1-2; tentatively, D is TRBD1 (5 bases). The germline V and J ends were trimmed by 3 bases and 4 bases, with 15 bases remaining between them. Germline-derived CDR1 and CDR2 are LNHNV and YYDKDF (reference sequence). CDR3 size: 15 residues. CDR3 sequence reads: CATSRGGGEGYGYTF. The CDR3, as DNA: TGTGCCACCAGCAGGGGCGGGGGGGAAGGCTATGGCTACACCTTC.

The CDR3 is CASSFRGKDGYTF. The CDR3 nucleotides are TGTGCCAGCAGTTTCCGGGGAAAGGATGGCTACACCTTC. The chain couples TRBV28 to TRBJ1-2; no definite D call. CDR3 length: 13 amino acids. The V gene lost 3 bases and the J gene lost 6 bases, with 11 bases spanning the gap. Germline CDR1 MDHEN, CDR2 SYDVKM.

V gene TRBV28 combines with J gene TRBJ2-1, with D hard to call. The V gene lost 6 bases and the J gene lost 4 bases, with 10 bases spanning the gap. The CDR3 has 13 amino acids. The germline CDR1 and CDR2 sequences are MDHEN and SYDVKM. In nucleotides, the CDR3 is TGTGCCAGCAGCCAAGAACTTTACAATGAGCAGTTCTTC. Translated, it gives CASSQELYNEQFF.

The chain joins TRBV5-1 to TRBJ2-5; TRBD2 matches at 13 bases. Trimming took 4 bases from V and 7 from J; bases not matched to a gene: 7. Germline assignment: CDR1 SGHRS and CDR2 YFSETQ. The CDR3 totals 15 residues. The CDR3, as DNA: TGCGCCAGCAGCCTCGGGACTAGCGGGACGGGGACCCAGTACTTC. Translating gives CASSLGTSGTGTQYF.

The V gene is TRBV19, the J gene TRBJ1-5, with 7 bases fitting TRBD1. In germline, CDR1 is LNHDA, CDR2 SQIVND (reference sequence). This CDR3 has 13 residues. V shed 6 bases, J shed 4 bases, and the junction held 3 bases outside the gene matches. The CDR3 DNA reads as TGTGCCAGTAGCCCGGGACAGAATCAGCCCCAGCATTTT. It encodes CASSPGQNQPQHF. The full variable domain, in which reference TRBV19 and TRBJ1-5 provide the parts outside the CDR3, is DGGITQSPKYLFRKEGQNVTLSCEQNLNHDAMYWYRQDPGQGLRLIYYSQIVNDFQKGDIAEGYSVSREKKESFPLTVTSAQKNPTAFYLCASSPGQNQPQHFGDGTRLSIL.

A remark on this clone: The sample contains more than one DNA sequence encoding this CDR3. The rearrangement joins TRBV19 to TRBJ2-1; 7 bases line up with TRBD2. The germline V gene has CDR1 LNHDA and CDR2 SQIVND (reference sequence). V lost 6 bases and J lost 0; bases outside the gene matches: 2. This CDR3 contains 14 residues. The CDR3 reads CASRGGSSYNEQFF. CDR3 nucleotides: TGTGCCAGTAGGGGGGGGAGCTCCTACAATGAGCAGTTCTTC.

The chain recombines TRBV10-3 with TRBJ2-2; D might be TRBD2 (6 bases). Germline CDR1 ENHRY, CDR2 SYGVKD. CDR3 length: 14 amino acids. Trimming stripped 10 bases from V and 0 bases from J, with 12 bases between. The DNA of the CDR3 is TGTGCCACCGTGAGCGGGCCGAACACCGGGGAGCTGTTTTTT. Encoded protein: CATVSGPNTGELFF.

In DNA form, the CDR3 reads TGTGCCAGTAGTATCAGGGCTTCCGGGGAGCTGTTTTTT. This encodes CASSIRASGELFF. The chain couples TRBV19 to TRBJ2-2; D may be TRBD1 (5 bases). Per the germline V gene, CDR1 is LNHDA and CDR2 is SQIVND (reference sequence). The V gene lost 3 bases and the J gene lost 6 bases, with 8 bases spanning the gap. This CDR3 spans 13 amino acids.

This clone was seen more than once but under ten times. The CDR3 nucleotides are TGCGCCAGCAGTCAAAGATGGCGGGAGGCGGACGAGCAGTACTTC. Translation: CASSQRWREADEQYF. This chain uses TRBV23-1 with TRBJ2-7, with 8 bases matching TRBD2. TRBV23-1 is an open reading frame, and its role is uncertain. After removal of 2 bases from V and 5 bases from J, the junction contained 8 bases not matched to a gene. The CDR3 is 15 amino acids.

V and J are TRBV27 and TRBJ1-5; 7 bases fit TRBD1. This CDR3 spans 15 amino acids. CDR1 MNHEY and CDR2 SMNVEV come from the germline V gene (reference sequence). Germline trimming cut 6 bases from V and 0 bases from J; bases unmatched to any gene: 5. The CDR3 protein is CASSRGQNSNQPQHF. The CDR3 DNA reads TGTGCCAGCAGCCGGGGACAGAATAGCAATCAGCCCCAGCATTTT.

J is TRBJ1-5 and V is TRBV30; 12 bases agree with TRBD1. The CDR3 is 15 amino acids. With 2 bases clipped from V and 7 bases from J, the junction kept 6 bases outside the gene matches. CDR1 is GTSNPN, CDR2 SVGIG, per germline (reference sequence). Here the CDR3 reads CAWSSGTGGGQPQHF. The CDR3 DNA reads TGTGCCTGGAGTTCAGGGACAGGGGGCGGGCAGCCCCAGCATTTT.

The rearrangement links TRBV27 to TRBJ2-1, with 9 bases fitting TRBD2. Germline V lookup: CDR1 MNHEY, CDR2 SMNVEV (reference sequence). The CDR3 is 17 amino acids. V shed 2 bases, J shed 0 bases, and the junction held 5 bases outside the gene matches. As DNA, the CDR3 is TGTGCCAGCAGTTTAGTGGCGGGAGGGAGCTCCTACAATGAGCAGTTCTTC. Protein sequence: CASSLVAGGSSYNEQFF.

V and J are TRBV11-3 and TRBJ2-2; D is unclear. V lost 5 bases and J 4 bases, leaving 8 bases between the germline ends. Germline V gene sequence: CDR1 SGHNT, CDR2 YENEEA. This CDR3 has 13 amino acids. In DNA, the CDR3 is TGTGCCAGCAGCCCCCGTCCCACCGGGGAGCTGTTTTTT. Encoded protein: CASSPRPTGELFF. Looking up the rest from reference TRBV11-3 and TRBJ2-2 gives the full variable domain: EAGVVQSPRYKIIEKKQPVAFWCNPISGHNTLYWYLQNLGQGPELLIRYENEEAVDDSQLPKDRFSAERLKGVDSTLKIQPAELGDSAVYLCASSPRPTGELFFGEGSRLTVL.

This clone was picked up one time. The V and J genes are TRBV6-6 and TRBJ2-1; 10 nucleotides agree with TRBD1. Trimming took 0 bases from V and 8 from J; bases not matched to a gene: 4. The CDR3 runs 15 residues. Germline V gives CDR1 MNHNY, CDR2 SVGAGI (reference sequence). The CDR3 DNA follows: TGTGCCAGCAGTTACTCATGGGACAGGGGTGATGAGCAGTTCTTC. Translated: CASSYSWDRGDEQFF.